What follows are 9 T cell receptor beta chains derived from one specimen sequenced in a study of control samples from healthy donors and cancer patients. The protocol was immunoSEQ multiplex PCR, while the TCRdb copy is restricted to in-frame clones and leaves out a portion. Of almost 40,000 clones listed, more than 70% are singletons. The sequenced material came from PBMCs. These receptors were obtained from a woman aged 55-70 years with lung cancer.

The V and J genes are TRBV7-2 and TRBJ1-6; no clear D. Germline V gene lookup returns CDR1 SGHTA and CDR2 FQGNSA. Trimming took off 3 bases at V and 13 bases at J, with 10 bases between the two ends. The CDR3 covers 12 residues. CDR3 sequence reads: CASSLSRSPLHF. The CDR3 coding sequence is TGTGCCAGCAGCTTGTCTCGTTCGCCCCTCCACTTT.

The gene calls are TRBV24-1 and TRBJ2-3; 10 nucleotides match TRBD1. The CDR3 spans 13 residues. V gave up 7 bases and J gave up 3 bases; unmatched junction bases: 0. In germline, CDR1 is KGHDR, CDR2 SFDVKD. For the CDR3, the DNA is TGTGCCACCAGGGGACAGGGGACAGATACGCAGTATTTT. Protein sequence: CATRGQGTDTQYF.

The chain is built from TRBV7-6 and TRBJ2-2; D gene unclear. Germline V gives CDR1 SGHVS, CDR2 FNYEAQ. V was pared by 0 bases and J by 4 bases, with 9 bases between. CDR3 length: 15 amino acids. The CDR3 DNA reads as TGTGCCAGCAGCTTAGCGCAAGGACCCACCGGGGAGCTGTTTTTT. It translates to CASSLAQGPTGELFF.

The V call is TRBV11-2, the J call TRBJ1-4; D ambiguous. Between the trimmed V and J ends, which lost 2 bases and 8 bases, there was a span of 15 bases. The CDR3 totals 15 residues. The germline V gene encodes CDR1 SGHAT and CDR2 FQNNGV. This CDR3 is CASSLFWREDEKLFF. The CDR3 region has the DNA TGTGCCAGCAGCTTATTCTGGCGAGAAGACGAAAAACTGTTTTTT.

This chain connects TRBV19 to TRBJ1-5; D is unclear. CDR3 length equals 16 residues. Germline V CDR1 and CDR2: LNHDA, SQIVND (reference sequence). Trimming took off 4 bases at V and 2 bases at J, with 15 bases between the two ends. CDR3 DNA: TGTGCCAGTAGTACCGGAGTAGGGTTGGGCAATCAGCCCCAGCATTTT. This sequence encodes CASSTGVGLGNQPQHF.

The DNA for the CDR3 is TGCGCCAGCAGCCCGTCAGGACAGGGGTGGAATGAGCAGTTCTTC. It codes for CASSPSGQGWNEQFF. The chain combines TRBV5-1 with TRBJ2-1; TRBD1 matches 9 bases. Trimming cost V 4 bases and J 7 bases; bases outside gene matches: 9. The CDR3 runs 15 residues. Per germline, CDR1 SGHRS and CDR2 YFSETQ.

J is TRBJ1-5 and V is TRBV7-8; 8 nucleotides match TRBD1. V was pared by 4 bases and J by 2 bases, with 4 bases of the junction left unmatched. The CDR3 loop spans 15 amino acids. Germline V gene lookup returns CDR1 SGHVS and CDR2 FQNEAQ. The CDR3 spells CASSSLQGGNQPQHF. Here the CDR3 DNA reads TGTGCCAGCAGCTCCCTACAGGGGGGCAATCAGCCCCAGCATTTT. Full variable domain (missing parts from reference TRBV7-8 and TRBJ1-5): GAGVSQSPRYKVAKRGQDVALRCDPISGHVSLFWYQQALGQGPEFLTYFQNEAQLDKSGLPSDRFFAERPEGSVSTLKIQRTQQEDSAVYLCASSSLQGGNQPQHFGDGTRLSIL.

This CDR3 is CASSRSGTNYYEQYF. For the CDR3, the DNA is TGTGCCAGCTCACGTAGCGGGACGAATTACTACGAGCAGTACTTC. The chain has TRBV18 and TRBJ2-7; 8 positions match TRBD2. The V segment lost 4 bases and the J segment 3 bases; nucleotides outside the gene matches: 8. This CDR3 is 15 amino acids long. CDR1 and CDR2 (germline): KGHSH, LQKENI.

The sample holds a few counts of this clone. The chain links TRBV5-1 to TRBJ1-1; D gene unclear. The CDR3 has 14 residues. Per germline, CDR1 SGHRS and CDR2 YFSETQ. V was shortened by 0 bases and J by 6 bases, with 12 bases between the two germline ends. CDR3 sequence: CASSLAPPSAEAFF. CDR3 coding DNA: TGCGCCAGCAGCTTGGCACCCCCGAGCGCTGAAGCTTTCTTT.